The 29 T cell receptor beta chains below all came from one sample that was sequenced in a study of radiotherapy plus CTLA-4 blockade in lung cancer. The method was immunoSEQ multiplex PCR; TCRdb's version includes in-frame clones alone and lacks a portion of them. The profile covers about 27,000 clones, with around 66% appearing a single time and more than 3.5% taken by the ten largest. The input for sequencing was peripheral blood, taken from a patient treated with radiotherapy plus ipilimumab. The receptors originated from a human donor with non-small cell lung cancer who had stable disease on radiotherapy plus ipilimumab.

This chain joins TRBV2 and TRBJ2-7; TRBD2 might be the D (6 bases). Trimming shortened V by 10 bases and J by 2 bases, and 18 bases separated the two germline ends. CDR3 size: 14 residues. Germline V gene sequence: CDR1 SNHLY, CDR2 FYNNEI. The CDR3 protein is CATRRDSSTYEQYF. Here the CDR3 DNA reads TGTGCCACCCGCCGGGACTCGAGTACCTACGAGCAGTACTTC. Combining the CDR3 with reference TRBV2 and TRBJ2-7 gives the whole variable domain EPEVTQTPSHQVTQMGQEVILRCVPISNHLYFYWYRQILGQKVEFLVSFYNNEISEKSEIFDDQFSVERPDGSNFTLKIRSTKLEDSAMYFCATRRDSSTYEQYFGPGTRLTVT.

This clone was seen a few times. The rearrangement links TRBV6-6 to TRBJ2-1; D gene unclear. This CDR3 has 14 amino acids. The V and J ends lost 6 bases and 0 bases respectively, with 9 bases between them. Germline loops: CDR1 MNHNY, CDR2 SVGAGI (reference sequence). The CDR3 region is CASRDRSSYNEQFF. In DNA form, the CDR3 reads TGTGCCAGCAGAGACCGATCCTCCTACAATGAGCAGTTCTTC.

This clone has just one count. The chain is built from TRBV7-9 and TRBJ2-1; 10 nucleotides agree with TRBD2. CDR1 is SEHNR, CDR2 FQNEAQ, per germline (reference sequence). Unmatched junction bases numbered 5, after V lost 5 bases and J lost 4 bases. This CDR3 has 15 amino acids. This CDR3 is CASSGSGRRYNEQFF. CDR3 coding DNA: TGTGCCAGCAGCGGTAGCGGGAGGAGATACAATGAGCAGTTCTTC.

The J gene is TRBJ2-5, the V gene TRBV5-1; possible D gene TRBD2, 6 bases. V lost 4 bases and J lost 3, with 13 bases in between. Germline assignment: CDR1 SGHRS and CDR2 YFSETQ. This CDR3 has 14 amino acids. Here the CDR3 reads CASSARDFKETQYF. Written as DNA, the CDR3 is TGCGCCAGCAGCGCCCGGGACTTTAAAGAGACCCAGTACTTC.

This clone was observed a few times. The CDR3 bases are TGTGCCAGCAGCTCGGGACTAGCGGGAGGAATCCAAGAGACCCAGTACTTC. It encodes CASSSGLAGGIQETQYF. The rearrangement links TRBV5-4 to TRBJ2-5; 15 bases map to TRBD2. Trimming removed 3 bases from V and 1 base from J; junction bases left unmatched: 4. The CDR3 contains 17 residues. Germline lookup yields CDR1 SGHNT and CDR2 YYREEE (reference sequence).

The rearrangement links TRBV11-3 to TRBJ2-7; D gene unclear. Germline lookup yields CDR1 SGHNT and CDR2 YENEEA. Trimming pared 3 bases from V and 4 bases from J, leaving 7 bases between. This CDR3 has 12 residues. Here the CDR3 reads CASSFRYYEQYF. The CDR3 DNA reads TGTGCCAGCAGCTTCCGATATTACGAGCAGTACTTC.

In its sample, this clone was seen once. The chain is built from TRBV7-2 and TRBJ1-2; no clear D gene. The CDR3 runs to 12 residues. Deletions cut 0 bases from V and 8 bases from J, with 7 bases between. The V gene's germline CDR1 is SGHTA and CDR2 FQGNSA. For the CDR3, the DNA is TGTGCCAGCAGCTTAGCACAGTTCGGCTACACCTTC. It yields the protein CASSLAQFGYTF.

The chain combines TRBV6-1 with TRBJ1-5, with a tentative D call TRBD1 (6 bases). Deletions cut 0 bases from V and 4 bases from J, with 16 bases between. The CDR3 is made up of 17 amino acids. Germline V CDR1 and CDR2: MNHNS, SASEGT. The CDR3 loop is CASSEASGRGVNQPQHF. CDR3 DNA sequence: TGTGCCAGCAGTGAAGCCTCGGGGAGGGGGGTTAATCAGCCCCAGCATTTT.

V gene TRBV6-1 combines with J gene TRBJ1-1; tentative D call: TRBD1 (6 bases). The germline V gene encodes CDR1 MNHNS and CDR2 SASEGT. The CDR3 extends over 17 amino acids. V dropped 2 bases and J dropped 4 bases, with 20 bases sitting between them. The CDR3: CASSERGRLGTSTEAFF. Here the CDR3 DNA reads TGTGCCAGCAGTGAAAGGGGACGGTTGGGGACAAGCACTGAAGCTTTCTTT.

The DNA of the CDR3 is TGTGCCAGCAGTCATCTAGCACAGGGGGCTAGTCAGCCCCAGCATTTT. Its protein is CASSHLAQGASQPQHF. The chain is built from TRBV28 and TRBJ1-5; the match to TRBD1 covers 9 bases. The CDR3 is 16 amino acids. The germline gives CDR1 MDHEN, CDR2 SYDVKM. After removal of 5 bases from V and 6 bases from J, the junction contained 11 bases not matched to a gene.

This sequence joins TRBV30 and TRBJ2-7; possibly TRBD2 for D (6 bases). V dropped 1 base and J dropped 5 bases, with 15 bases sitting between them. CDR3 length: 14 residues. Germline CDR1 and CDR2: GTSNPN and SVGIG (reference sequence). CDR3 amino acids: CAWSAAGSFHEQYF. Written as DNA, the CDR3 is TGTGCCTGGAGTGCTGCCGGGAGTTTCCACGAGCAGTACTTC.

This chain uses TRBV5-8 with TRBJ2-3; tentative D call: TRBD1 (5 bases). The CDR3 runs to 16 residues. Germline CDR1 reads SGHTS; CDR2 reads YDEGEE. V gave up 4 bases and J gave up 0 bases, with 15 bases separating them. CDR3 nucleotide sequence: TGTGCCAGCAGCAGGGGCCACATGACTAGCACAGATACGCAGTATTTT. It translates to CASSRGHMTSTDTQYF.

This clone came up once. The chain combines TRBV6-1 with TRBJ2-7, with 9 bases fitting TRBD1. Per the germline V gene, CDR1 is MNHNS and CDR2 is SASEGT. With V trimmed by 6 bases and J by 5 bases, 5 bases remained unmatched. This CDR3 contains 13 residues. This CDR3 reads CASSRTGANEQYF. CDR3 nucleotide sequence: TGTGCCAGCAGCCGGACAGGGGCTAACGAGCAGTACTTC.

The chain joins TRBV30 to TRBJ2-3; D is possibly TRBD2 (6 bases). The germline V and J ends were trimmed by 4 bases and 2 bases, with 16 bases remaining between them. Germline values: CDR1 GTSNPN, CDR2 SVGIG (reference sequence). The CDR3 runs 15 residues. As DNA, the CDR3 is TGTGCCTGGACTAGCGACGGGGACCCCACAGATACGCAGTATTTT. It translates to CAWTSDGDPTDTQYF.

This clone showed up just once. The rearrangement links TRBV15 to TRBJ2-1; 7 positions agree with TRBD1. The germline CDR1 and CDR2 sequences are LNHNV and YYDKDF (reference sequence). The CDR3 covers 15 residues. V lost 5 bases and J lost 6; bases outside the gene matches: 10. The CDR3 sequence: CATSPGTVPRNEQFF. The CDR3 coding sequence is TGTGCCACCAGCCCTGGGACAGTGCCACGCAATGAGCAGTTCTTC.

The chain has TRBV19 and TRBJ2-2; D is uncertain. Germline CDR1 is LNHDA and CDR2 is SQIVND (reference sequence). The V and J ends lost 6 bases and 6 bases respectively, with 11 bases between them. CDR3 size: 13 residues. CDR3 in amino acids: CASSSVVAGELFF. CDR3 bases: TGTGCCAGTAGCTCCGTGGTAGCCGGGGAGCTGTTTTTT.

V is TRBV5-1 and J is TRBJ2-5, with TRBD2 identical over 7 bases. Trimming cost V 0 bases and J 5 bases; bases outside gene matches: 10. The CDR3 has 16 residues. Per the germline V gene, CDR1 is SGHRS and CDR2 is YFSETQ. CDR3 coding DNA: TGCGCCAGCAGCTTGGCGGGCGGGGGAACGCCCGAGACCCAGTACTTC. The encoded protein is CASSLAGGGTPETQYF.

The CDR3 here is CASSIQDFTYNEQFF. In DNA, the CDR3 is TGTGCCAGTAGTATCCAGGACTTTACCTACAATGAGCAGTTCTTC. The chain links TRBV19 to TRBJ2-1, with D possibly TRBD2 on 5 matching bases. Germline assignment: CDR1 LNHDA and CDR2 SQIVND (reference sequence). Trimming took off 3 bases at V and 2 bases at J, with 11 bases between the two ends. The CDR3 length is 15 residues.

This clone showed up just a few times. This chain links TRBV28 with TRBJ1-3; D might be TRBD1 (6 bases). V was cut by 5 bases and J by 0 bases, with 17 bases left in between. The CDR3 length is 17 residues. CDR1 is MDHEN and CDR2 is SYDVKM in the germline V gene. In DNA, the CDR3 is TGTGCCAGCAGTACCACCCGACAGGCTTCCTCTGGAAACACCATATATTTT. It encodes CASSTTRQASSGNTIYF.

The V call is TRBV19, the J call TRBJ2-1; D tentatively reads TRBD1 or TRBD2 (5 bases each). The ends were cut back, 10 bases at V and 3 bases at J, with 22 bases in the middle. The germline CDR1 and CDR2 sequences are LNHDA and SQIVND (reference sequence). The CDR3 runs to 16 residues. The CDR3 bases are TGTGCCACCACCCCACCGGGACGGAAAAGCTACAATGAGCAGTTCTTC. Its translation: CATTPPGRKSYNEQFF. Full variable domain (remainder filled in from reference TRBV19 and TRBJ2-1): DGGITQSPKYLFRKEGQNVTLSCEQNLNHDAMYWYRQDPGQGLRLIYYSQIVNDFQKGDIAEGYSVSREKKESFPLTVTSAQKNPTAFYLCATTPPGRKSYNEQFFGPGTRLTVL.

The chain joins TRBV7-2 to TRBJ1-2; 9 bases fit TRBD1. CDR3 length: 14 amino acids. Trimming cost V 6 bases and J 8 bases; bases outside gene matches: 10. From germline, CDR1 is SGHTA and CDR2 FQGNSA. CDR3 DNA sequence: TGTGCCAGCAGATTTCGGACAGGGGAGTTCGGCTACACCTTC. Translating gives CASRFRTGEFGYTF.

This chain uses TRBV6-5 with TRBJ1-1, with D uncertain. CDR1 is MNHEY, CDR2 SVGAGI, per germline. Between the trimmed V and J ends, which lost 0 bases and 2 bases, there was a span of 10 bases. The CDR3 sequence is 15 residues long. CDR3 DNA: TGTGCCAGCAGTTACTCGAACATGATTAACACTGAAGCTTTCTTT. Amino acids: CASSYSNMINTEAFF.

J is TRBJ2-2 and V is TRBV5-1; D remains ambiguous. The CDR3 runs 13 residues. The V end was cut by 0 bases, the J end by 7 bases, with 7 bases between. Germline V lookup: CDR1 SGHRS, CDR2 YFSETQ. CDR3 loop: CASSLGPSGELFF. CDR3 DNA: TGCGCCAGCAGCTTGGGACCGAGCGGGGAGCTGTTTTTT.

J is TRBJ2-3 and V is TRBV6-5; no reliable D call. The germline V gene has CDR1 MNHEY and CDR2 SVGAGI. The V gene lost 2 bases and the J gene lost 6 bases, with 12 bases spanning the gap. CDR3 length equals 14 residues. This CDR3 reads CASSYRAYADTQYF. The CDR3 DNA reads TGTGCCAGCAGTTACCGCGCTTACGCTGATACGCAGTATTTT.

This chain joins TRBV10-3 and TRBJ2-7, with D possibly TRBD2 on 6 matching bases. Germline values: CDR1 ENHRY, CDR2 SYGVKD. The CDR3 has 13 residues. The V gene lost 1 base and the J gene lost 5 bases, with 9 bases spanning the gap. The DNA of the CDR3 is TGTGCCATCAGTGAGTTGGGACTGCACGAGCAGTACTTC. Translated: CAISELGLHEQYF.

The chain recombines TRBV4-3 with TRBJ1-4; possibly TRBD1 for D (6 bases). V was trimmed by 1 base and J by 0 bases, leaving 9 bases between them. Per the germline V gene, CDR1 is LGHNA and CDR2 is YSLEER. This CDR3 comprises 16 residues. CDR3 in DNA: TGCGCCAGCAGCCAAGCCAGGGGAGCAACTAATGAAAAACTGTTTTTT. Translating gives CASSQARGATNEKLFF.

The V gene is TRBV6-1, the J gene TRBJ2-6; D unclear. V was pared by 2 bases and J by 0 bases, with 8 bases between. This CDR3 is 16 amino acids long. CDR1 MNHNS and CDR2 SASEGT come from the germline V gene. The CDR3: CASSESPGSGANVLTF. As DNA, the CDR3 is TGTGCCAGCAGTGAATCACCGGGCTCTGGGGCCAACGTCCTGACTTTC.

The chain carries TRBV6-1 and TRBJ2-5, with D perhaps matching TRBD1 (6 bases). Matching the DNA end better, TRBJ2-7 makes the J call doubtful. CDR3 length: 12 amino acids. CDR1 MNHNS and CDR2 SASEGT come from the germline V gene. The CDR3 DNA is TGTGCCAGCAGTTCACAGGGTTTCGAGCAGTACTTC. It yields the protein CASSSQGFEQYF.

V is TRBV5-1 and J is TRBJ2-1; 9 nucleotides agree with TRBD2. Germline lookup yields CDR1 SGHRS and CDR2 YFSETQ. The CDR3 is 15 amino acids. With 4 bases clipped from V and 2 bases from J, the junction kept 4 bases outside the gene matches. The CDR3 spells CASSPQREAYNEQFF. CDR3 coding DNA: TGCGCCAGCAGCCCCCAGCGGGAGGCCTACAATGAGCAGTTCTTC.